This T cell receptor (beta chain) derives from a study of CD4 T cells in relation to SARS-CoV-2 and coronaviruses. Unexposed donor CD4+ T cells date from about 2011-2018, before the COVID-19 pandemic. CD4+ T cells were isolated from the cells after 10 days of culture. This clone was counted a single time. The antigen remains unidentified. The protocol was immunoSEQ multiplex PCR, while the TCRdb copy is restricted to in-frame clones and leaves out a portion. The sample lists roughly 18,000 clones, over 60% occurring once. CDR3 size: 15 residues. J lost 4 bases, V lost 2 bases, and 3 bases had no gene match. Germline loops: CDR1 MRHNA, CDR2 SNTAGT.

The genes are TRBV6-4 and TRBJ2-1; 9 nucleotides match TRBD2. This clonotype originated in a human donor in good health. The material sequenced was CD4+ T cells from PBMCs, cultured in vitro. The DNA of the CDR3 is TGTGCCAGCAGTGACGGGCTAGCGGGATACAATGAGCAGTTCTTC. This gives the protein CASSDGLAGYNEQFF.